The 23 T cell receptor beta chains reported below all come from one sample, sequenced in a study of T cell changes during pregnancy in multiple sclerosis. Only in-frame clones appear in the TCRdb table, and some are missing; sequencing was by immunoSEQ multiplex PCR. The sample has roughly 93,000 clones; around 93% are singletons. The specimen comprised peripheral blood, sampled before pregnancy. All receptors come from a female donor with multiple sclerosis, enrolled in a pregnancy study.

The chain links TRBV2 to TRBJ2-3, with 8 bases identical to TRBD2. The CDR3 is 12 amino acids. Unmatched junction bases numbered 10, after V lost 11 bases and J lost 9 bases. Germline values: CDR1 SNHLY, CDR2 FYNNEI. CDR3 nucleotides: TGTGCCTGCGGTCCGGGACTAGAAACGCAGTATTTT. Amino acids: CACGPGLETQYF.

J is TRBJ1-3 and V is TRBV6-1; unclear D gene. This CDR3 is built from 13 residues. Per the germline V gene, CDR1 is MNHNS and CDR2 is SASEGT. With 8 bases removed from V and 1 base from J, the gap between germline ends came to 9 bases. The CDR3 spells CASGGMSGNTIYF. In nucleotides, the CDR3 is TGTGCCAGCGGTGGTATGTCTGGAAACACCATATATTTT.

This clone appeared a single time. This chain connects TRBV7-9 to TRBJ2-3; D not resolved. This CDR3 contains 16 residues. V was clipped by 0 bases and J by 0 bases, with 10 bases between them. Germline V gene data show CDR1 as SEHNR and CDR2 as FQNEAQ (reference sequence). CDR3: CASSLAMRHSTDTQYF. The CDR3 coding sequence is TGTGCCAGCAGCTTAGCTATGAGGCATAGCACAGATACGCAGTATTTT.

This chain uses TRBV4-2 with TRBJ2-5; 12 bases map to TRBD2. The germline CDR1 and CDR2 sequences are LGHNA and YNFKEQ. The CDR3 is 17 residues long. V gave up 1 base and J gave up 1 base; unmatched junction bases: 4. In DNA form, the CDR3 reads TGTGCCAGCAGCCAAGTAGGACTAGCGGGGATCCAAGAGACCCAGTACTTC. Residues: CASSQVGLAGIQETQYF.

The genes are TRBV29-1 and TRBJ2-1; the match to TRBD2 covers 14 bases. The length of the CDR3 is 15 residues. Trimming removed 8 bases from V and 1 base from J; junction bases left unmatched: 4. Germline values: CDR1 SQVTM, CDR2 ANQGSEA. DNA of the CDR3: TGCAGCTCCGGACTAGCGGGAGGTTCCTACAATGAGCAGTTCTTC. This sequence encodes CSSGLAGGSYNEQFF.

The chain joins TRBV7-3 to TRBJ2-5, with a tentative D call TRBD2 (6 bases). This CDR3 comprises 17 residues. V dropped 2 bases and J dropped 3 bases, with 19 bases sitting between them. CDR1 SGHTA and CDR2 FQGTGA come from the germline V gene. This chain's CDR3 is CASSLAPPGGGEETQYF. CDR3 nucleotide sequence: TGTGCCAGCAGCTTAGCTCCCCCCGGCGGCGGGGAAGAGACCCAGTACTTC. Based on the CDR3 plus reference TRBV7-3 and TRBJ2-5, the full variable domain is GAGVSQTPSNKVTEKGKYVELRCDPISGHTALYWYRQSLGQGPEFLIYFQGTGAADDSGLPNDRFFAVRPEGSVSTLKIQRTERGDSAVYLCASSLAPPGGGEETQYFGPGTRLLVL.

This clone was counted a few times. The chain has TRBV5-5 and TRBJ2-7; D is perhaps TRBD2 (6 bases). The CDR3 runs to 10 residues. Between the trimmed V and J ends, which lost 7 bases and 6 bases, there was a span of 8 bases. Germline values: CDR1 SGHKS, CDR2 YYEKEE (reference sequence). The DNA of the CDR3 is TGTGCCAGCGGGGGAGGCGAGCAGTACTTC. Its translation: CASGGGEQYF.

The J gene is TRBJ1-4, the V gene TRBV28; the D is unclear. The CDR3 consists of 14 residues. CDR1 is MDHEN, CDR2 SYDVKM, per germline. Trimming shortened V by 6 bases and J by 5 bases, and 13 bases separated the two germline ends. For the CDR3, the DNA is TGTGCCAGCAGCCCCGGAGGGCCAAATGAAAAACTGTTTTTT. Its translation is CASSPGGPNEKLFF. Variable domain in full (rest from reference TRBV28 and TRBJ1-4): DVKVTQSSRYLVKRTGEKVFLECVQDMDHENMFWYRQDPGLGLRLIYFSYDVKMKEKGDIPEGYSVSREKKERFSLILESASTNQTSMYLCASSPGGPNEKLFFGSGTQLSVL.

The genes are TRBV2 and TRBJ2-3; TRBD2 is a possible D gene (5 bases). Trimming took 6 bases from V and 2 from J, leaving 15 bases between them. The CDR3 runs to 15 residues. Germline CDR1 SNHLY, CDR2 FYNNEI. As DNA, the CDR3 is TGTGCCAGCAGGGATTTCCGGGGAGACACAGATACGCAGTATTTT. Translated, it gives CASRDFRGDTDTQYF.

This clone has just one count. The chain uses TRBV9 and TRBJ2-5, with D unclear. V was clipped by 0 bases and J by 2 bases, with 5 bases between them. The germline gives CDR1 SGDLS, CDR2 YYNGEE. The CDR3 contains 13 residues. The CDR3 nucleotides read TGTGCCAGCAGCGTAGCCCTGCAAGAGACCCAGTACTTC. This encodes CASSVALQETQYF.

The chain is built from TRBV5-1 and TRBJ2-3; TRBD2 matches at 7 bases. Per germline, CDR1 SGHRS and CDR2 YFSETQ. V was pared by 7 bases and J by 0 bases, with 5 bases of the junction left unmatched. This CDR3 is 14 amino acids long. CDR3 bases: TGCGCCAGCCGTGGGGGGGGGAGCACAGATACGCAGTATTTT. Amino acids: CASRGGGSTDTQYF. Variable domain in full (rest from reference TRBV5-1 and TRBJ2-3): KAGVTQTPRYLIKTRGQQVTLSCSPISGHRSVSWYQQTPGQGLQFLFEYFSETQRNKGNFPGRFSGRQFSNSRSEMNVSTLELGDSALYLCASRGGGSTDTQYFGPGTRLTVL.

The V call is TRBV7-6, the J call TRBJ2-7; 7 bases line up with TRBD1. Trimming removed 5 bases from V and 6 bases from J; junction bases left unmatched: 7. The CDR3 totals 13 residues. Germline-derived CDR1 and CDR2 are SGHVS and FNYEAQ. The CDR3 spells CASSTQQGTEQYF. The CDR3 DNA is TGTGCCAGCAGCACACAACAGGGGACCGAGCAGTACTTC.

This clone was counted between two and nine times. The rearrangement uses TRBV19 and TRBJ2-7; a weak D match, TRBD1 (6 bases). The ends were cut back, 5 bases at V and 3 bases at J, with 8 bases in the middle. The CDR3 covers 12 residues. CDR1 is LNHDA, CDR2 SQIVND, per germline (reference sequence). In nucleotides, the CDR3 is TGTGCCAGTAGTTTACAGGGCTACGAGCAGTACTTC. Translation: CASSLQGYEQYF.

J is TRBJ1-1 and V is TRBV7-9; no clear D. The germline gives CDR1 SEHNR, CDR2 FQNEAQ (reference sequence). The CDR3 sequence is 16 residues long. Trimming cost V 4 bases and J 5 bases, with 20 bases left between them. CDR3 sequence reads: CASSSSAPPYKTEAFF. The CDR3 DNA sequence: TGTGCCAGCAGCTCCAGTGCCCCCCCTTACAAGACTGAAGCTTTCTTT.

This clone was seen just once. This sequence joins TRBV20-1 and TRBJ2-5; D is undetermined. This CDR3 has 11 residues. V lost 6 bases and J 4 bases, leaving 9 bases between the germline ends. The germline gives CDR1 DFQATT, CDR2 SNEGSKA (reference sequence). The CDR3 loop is CSARPVETQYF. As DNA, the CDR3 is TGCAGTGCAAGACCGGTAGAGACCCAGTACTTC.

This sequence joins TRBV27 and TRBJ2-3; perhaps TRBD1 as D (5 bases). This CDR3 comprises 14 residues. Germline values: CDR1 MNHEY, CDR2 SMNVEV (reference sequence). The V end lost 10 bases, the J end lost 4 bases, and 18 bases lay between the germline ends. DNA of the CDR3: TGTGCCATTACGTCCCGAAGGGGCCCAGATACGCAGTATTTT. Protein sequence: CAITSRRGPDTQYF.

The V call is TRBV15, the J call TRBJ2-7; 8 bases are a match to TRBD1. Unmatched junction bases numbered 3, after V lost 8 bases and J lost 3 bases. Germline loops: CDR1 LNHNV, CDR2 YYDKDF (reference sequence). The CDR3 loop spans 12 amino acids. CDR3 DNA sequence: TGTGCCACCTCCGACAGGGGCTACGAGCAGTACTTC. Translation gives CATSDRGYEQYF.

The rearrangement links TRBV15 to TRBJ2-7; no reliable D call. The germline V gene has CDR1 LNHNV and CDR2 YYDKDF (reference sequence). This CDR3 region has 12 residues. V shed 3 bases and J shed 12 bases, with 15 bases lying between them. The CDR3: CATSRDSWSRYF. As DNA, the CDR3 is TGTGCCACCAGCAGGGATTCCTGGAGTCGGTACTTC.

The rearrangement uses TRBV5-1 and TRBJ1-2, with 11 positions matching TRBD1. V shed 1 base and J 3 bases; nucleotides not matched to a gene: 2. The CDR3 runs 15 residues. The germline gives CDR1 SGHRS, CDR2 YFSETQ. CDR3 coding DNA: TGCGCCAGCAGCTTGCGGACAGGGGGCGACTATGGCTACACCTTC. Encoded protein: CASSLRTGGDYGYTF.

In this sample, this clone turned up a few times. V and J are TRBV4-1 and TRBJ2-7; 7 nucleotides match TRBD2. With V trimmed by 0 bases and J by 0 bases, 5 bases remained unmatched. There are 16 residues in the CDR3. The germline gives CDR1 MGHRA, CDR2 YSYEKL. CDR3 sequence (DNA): TGCGCCAGCAGCCAAGATCTAGCGGAAAGCTCCTACGAGCAGTACTTC. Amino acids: CASSQDLAESSYEQYF.

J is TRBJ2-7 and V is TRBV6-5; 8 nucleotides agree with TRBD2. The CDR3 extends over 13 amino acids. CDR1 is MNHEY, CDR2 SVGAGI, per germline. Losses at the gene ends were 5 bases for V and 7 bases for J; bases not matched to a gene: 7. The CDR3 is CASSDGGAKEQYF. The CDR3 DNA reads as TGTGCCAGCAGTGACGGGGGGGCAAAAGAGCAGTACTTC.

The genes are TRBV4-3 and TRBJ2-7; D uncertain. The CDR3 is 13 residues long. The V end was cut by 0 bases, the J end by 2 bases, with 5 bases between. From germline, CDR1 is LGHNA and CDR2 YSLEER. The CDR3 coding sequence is TGCGCCAGCAGCCAAGATCTAGCCTACGAGCAGTACTTC. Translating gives CASSQDLAYEQYF.

CDR3 protein: CASSVGKGGYTF. The CDR3 nucleotides read TGTGCCAGCAGCGTAGGAAAGGGGGGCTACACCTTC. The chain uses TRBV9 and TRBJ1-2, with D maybe TRBD1 (5 bases). The CDR3 covers 12 residues. Germline CDR1 is SGDLS and CDR2 is YYNGEE. Trimming pared 0 bases from V and 8 bases from J, leaving 8 bases between.